This T cell receptor (beta chain) derives from a study of T-cell memory formation after mild COVID-19. This clonotype was detected only a few times. The antigen remains undetermined. Germline CDR1 LNHDA, CDR2 SQIVND (reference sequence). V was pared by 1 base and J by 8 bases, with 15 bases between. This CDR3 is built from 15 residues. TCRalpha and TCRbeta libraries used 5'RACE with constant-segment primers and UMIs. TCRdb re-called the 5' RACE reads with MiXCR, one entry per CDR3 protein. Here the sample spans 150,000 to 200,000 distinct CDR3 sequences, about 14% being singletons. General study results and limits: Some clones that responded were present in memory (sampled pre-infection), which suggests cross-reactive memory joined. Of the contracting clones, CD4+ ones lay mainly in CM and EM, and CD8+ ones in EMRA.

Sequenced input: PBMCs or a T cell subset sorted from them (not recorded which). This chain uses TRBV19 with TRBJ2-1, with D possibly TRBD2 on 5 matching bases. The sequence was obtained from an adult woman who had mild COVID-19 (a few samples of this study predate the infection). Cell type and time point are not known. The CDR3 nucleotides read TGTGCCAGTAGTATAGCCAGCGGAGGCCGTCATGAGCAGTTCTTC. It codes for CASSIASGGRHEQFF.